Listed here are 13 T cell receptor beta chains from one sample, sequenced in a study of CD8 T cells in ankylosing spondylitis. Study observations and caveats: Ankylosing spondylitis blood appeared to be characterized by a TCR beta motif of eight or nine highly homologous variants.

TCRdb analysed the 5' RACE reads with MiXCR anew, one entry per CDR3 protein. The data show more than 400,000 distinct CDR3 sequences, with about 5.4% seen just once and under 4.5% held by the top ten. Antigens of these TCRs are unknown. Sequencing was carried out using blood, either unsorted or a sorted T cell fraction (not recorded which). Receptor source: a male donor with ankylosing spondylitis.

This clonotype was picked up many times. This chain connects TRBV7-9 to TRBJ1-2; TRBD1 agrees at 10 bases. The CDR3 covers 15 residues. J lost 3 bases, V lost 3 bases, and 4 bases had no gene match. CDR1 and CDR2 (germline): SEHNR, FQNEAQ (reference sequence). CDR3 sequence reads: CASSLGQGTDYGYTF. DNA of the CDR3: TGTGCCAGCAGCTTGGGACAGGGGACAGACTATGGCTACACCTTC.

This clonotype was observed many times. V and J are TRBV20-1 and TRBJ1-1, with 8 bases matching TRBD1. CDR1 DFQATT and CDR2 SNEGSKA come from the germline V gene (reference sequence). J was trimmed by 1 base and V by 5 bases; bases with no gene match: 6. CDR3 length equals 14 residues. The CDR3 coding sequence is TGCAGTGCTCACCGGACAGGGACGAACACTGAAGCTTTCTTT. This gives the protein CSAHRTGTNTEAFF.

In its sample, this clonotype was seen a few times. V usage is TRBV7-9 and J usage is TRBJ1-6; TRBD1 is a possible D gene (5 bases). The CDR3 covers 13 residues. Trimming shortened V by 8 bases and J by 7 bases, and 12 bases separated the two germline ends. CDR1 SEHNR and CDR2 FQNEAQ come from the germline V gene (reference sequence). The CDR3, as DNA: TGTGCCAGCCGGGAGACAGCCAATTCACCCCTCCACTTT. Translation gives CASRETANSPLHF. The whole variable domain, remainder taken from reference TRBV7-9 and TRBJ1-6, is DTGVSQNPRHKITKRGQNVTFRCDPISEHNRLYWYRQTLGQGPEFLTYFQNEAQLEKSRLLSDRFSAERPKGSFSTLEIQRTEQGDSAMYLCASRETANSPLHFGNGTRLTVT.

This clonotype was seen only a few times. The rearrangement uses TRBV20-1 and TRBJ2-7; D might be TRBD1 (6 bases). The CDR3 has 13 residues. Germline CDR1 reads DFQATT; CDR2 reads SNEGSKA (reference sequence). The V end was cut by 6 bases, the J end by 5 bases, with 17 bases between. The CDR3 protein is CSADGAGVNEQYF. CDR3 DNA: TGCAGTGCCGACGGGGCAGGGGTGAACGAGCAGTACTTC.

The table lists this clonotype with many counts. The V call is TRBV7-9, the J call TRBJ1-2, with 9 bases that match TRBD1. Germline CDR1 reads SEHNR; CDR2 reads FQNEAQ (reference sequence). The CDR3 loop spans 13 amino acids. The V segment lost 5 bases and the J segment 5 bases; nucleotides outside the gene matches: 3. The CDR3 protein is CASSIDRGYGYTF. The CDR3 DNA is TGTGCCAGCAGCATTGACAGGGGGTATGGCTACACCTTC.

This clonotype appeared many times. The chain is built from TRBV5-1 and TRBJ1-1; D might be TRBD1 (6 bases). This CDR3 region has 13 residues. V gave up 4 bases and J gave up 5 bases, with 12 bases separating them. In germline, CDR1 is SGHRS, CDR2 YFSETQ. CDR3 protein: CASSVGHPTEAFF. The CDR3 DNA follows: TGCGCCAGCAGCGTGGGACACCCTACTGAAGCTTTCTTT.

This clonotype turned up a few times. The chain's CDR3 is CASSFSSRQTPYEQYF. CDR3 DNA: TGTGCCAGCAGTTTCTCCAGCCGACAGACACCCTACGAGCAGTACTTC. V gene TRBV27 combines with J gene TRBJ2-7; a weak D match, TRBD1 (5 bases). Germline V gene lookup returns CDR1 MNHEY and CDR2 SMNVEV (reference sequence). V was shortened by 3 bases and J by 2 bases, with 17 bases between the two germline ends. This CDR3 is 16 amino acids long.

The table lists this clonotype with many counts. CDR3 DNA: TGTGCCAGCAGCTTACACAGTCCTGAAGCTTTCTTT. Translated, it gives CASSLHSPEAFF. The chain carries TRBV5-6 and TRBJ1-1; no definite D call. The CDR3 loop spans 12 amino acids. CDR1 is SGHDT and CDR2 is YYEEEE in the germline V gene. Trimming removed 2 bases from V and 6 bases from J, with 8 bases in between.

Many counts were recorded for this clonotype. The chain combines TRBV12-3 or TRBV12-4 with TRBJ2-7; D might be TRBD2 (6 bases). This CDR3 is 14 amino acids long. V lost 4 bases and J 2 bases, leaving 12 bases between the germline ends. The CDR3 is CASSWDSSPYEQYF. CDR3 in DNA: TGTGCCAGCAGTTGGGACTCCTCTCCCTACGAGCAGTACTTC.

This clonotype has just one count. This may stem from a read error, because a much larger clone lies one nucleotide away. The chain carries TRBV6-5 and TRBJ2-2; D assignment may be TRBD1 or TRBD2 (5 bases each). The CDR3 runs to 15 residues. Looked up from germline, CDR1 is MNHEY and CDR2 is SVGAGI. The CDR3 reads CASSYLPRASGELLF. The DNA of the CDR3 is TGTGCCAGCAGTTATTTACCCAGGGCTTCCGGGGAGCTGCTTTTT.

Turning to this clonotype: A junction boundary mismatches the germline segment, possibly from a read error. CDR3 residues: CANSLGGTQYF. CDR3 coding DNA: TGTGCCAACAGTTTGGGGGGGACCCAGTACTTC. The chain joins TRBV6-2 or TRBV6-3 to TRBJ2-5, with a weak D call TRBD2 (6 bases). This CDR3 region has 11 residues. CDR1 is MNHEY and CDR2 is SVGEGT in the germline V gene.

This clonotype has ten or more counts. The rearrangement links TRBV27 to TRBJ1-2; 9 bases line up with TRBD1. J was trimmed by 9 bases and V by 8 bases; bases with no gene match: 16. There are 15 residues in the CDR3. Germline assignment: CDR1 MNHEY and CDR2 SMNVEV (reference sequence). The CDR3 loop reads CASGSRMGTGMSYTF. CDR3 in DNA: TGTGCCAGCGGTTCTAGGATGGGGACAGGGATGAGCTACACCTTC.

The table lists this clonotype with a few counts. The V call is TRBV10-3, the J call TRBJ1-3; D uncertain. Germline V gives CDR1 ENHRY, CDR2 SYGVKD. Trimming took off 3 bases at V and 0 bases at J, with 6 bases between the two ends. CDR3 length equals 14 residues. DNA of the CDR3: TGTGCCATCAGTGAACAGAACTCTGGAAACACCATATATTTT. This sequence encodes CAISEQNSGNTIYF.